The source of this T cell receptor (beta chain) is a study of CD8+ T cells in alopecia areata. RNA was extracted and reverse transcribed into cDNA as the sequencing template. Method: immunoSEQ multiplex PCR; TCRdb's copy keeps in-frame clones and lacks some. This table has around 210,000 clones, 64% appearing once. There are 17 residues in the CDR3. V was trimmed by 2 bases and J by 7 bases, leaving 18 bases between them. Broader study findings: Normal skin's resident alphabeta T cells are sequenced alongside lesional scalp T cells. Lesional scalp displayed greater clonality than normal scalp, most notably in alopecia totalis/universalis. In scalp and blood, many expanded lesional clones persisted during tofacitinib.

Noted treatment: oral pan-JAK inhibitor, 5-10 mg twice daily. A few counts support this clone. What it binds is not known. The sample here was CD4+ T cells sorted from blood, taken at week 4, from a patient treated with tofacitinib. The source of this sequence is a human donor with alopecia areata. The chain has TRBV23-1 and TRBJ1-6; tentatively, D is TRBD1 (6 bases). TRBV23-1 is assigned to the ORF class and has an uncertain function. CDR3 amino acids: CASSQRARGGINSPLHF. Written as DNA, the CDR3 is TGCGCCAGCAGTCAAAGGGCGAGGGGGGGCATCAATTCACCCCTCCACTTT.